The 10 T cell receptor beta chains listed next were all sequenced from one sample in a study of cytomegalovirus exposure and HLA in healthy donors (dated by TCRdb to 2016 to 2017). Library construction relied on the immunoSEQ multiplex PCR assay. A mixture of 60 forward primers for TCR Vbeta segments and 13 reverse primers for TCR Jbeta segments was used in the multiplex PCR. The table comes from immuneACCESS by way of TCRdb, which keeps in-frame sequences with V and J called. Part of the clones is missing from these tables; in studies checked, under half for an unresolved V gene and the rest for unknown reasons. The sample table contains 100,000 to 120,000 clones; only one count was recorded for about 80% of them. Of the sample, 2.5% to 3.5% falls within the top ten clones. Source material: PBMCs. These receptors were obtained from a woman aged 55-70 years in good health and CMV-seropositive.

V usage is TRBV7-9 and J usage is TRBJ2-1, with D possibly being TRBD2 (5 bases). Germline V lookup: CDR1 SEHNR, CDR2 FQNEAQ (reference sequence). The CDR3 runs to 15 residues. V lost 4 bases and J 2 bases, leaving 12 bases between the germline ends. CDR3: CASSWVSGPYNEQFF. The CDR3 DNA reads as TGTGCCAGCAGCTGGGTCAGCGGCCCCTACAATGAGCAGTTCTTC.

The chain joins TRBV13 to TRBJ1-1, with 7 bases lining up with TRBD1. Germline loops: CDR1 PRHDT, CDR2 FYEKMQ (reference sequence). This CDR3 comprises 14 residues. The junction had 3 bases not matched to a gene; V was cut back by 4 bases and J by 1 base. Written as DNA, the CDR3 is TGTGCCAGCAGCTGGCGGACAGGGAACACTGAAGCTTTCTTT. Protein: CASSWRTGNTEAFF.

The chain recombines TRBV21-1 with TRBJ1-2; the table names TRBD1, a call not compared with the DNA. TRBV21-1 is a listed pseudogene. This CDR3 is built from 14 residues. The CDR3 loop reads CASTHGGTAWGYTF. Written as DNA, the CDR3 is TGTGCCAGCACCCACGGTGGGACAGCTTGGGGCTACACCTTC.

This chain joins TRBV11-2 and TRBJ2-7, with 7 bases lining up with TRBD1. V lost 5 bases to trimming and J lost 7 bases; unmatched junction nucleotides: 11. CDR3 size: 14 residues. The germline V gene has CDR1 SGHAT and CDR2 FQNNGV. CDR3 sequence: CASSPADSDREQYF. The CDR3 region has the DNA TGTGCCAGCAGCCCAGCGGATTCGGACAGGGAGCAGTACTTC.

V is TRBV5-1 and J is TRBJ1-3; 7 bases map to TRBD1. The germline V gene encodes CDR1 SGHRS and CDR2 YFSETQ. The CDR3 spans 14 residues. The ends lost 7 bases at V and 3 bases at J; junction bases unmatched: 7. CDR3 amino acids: CASCPGTDGNTIYF. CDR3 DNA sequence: TGCGCCAGCTGCCCCGGGACAGATGGAAACACCATATATTTT. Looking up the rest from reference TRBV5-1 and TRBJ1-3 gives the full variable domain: KAGVTQTPRYLIKTRGQQVTLSCSPISGHRSVSWYQQTPGQGLQFLFEYFSETQRNKGNFPGRFSGRQFSNSRSEMNVSTLELGDSALYLCASCPGTDGNTIYFGEGSWLTVV.

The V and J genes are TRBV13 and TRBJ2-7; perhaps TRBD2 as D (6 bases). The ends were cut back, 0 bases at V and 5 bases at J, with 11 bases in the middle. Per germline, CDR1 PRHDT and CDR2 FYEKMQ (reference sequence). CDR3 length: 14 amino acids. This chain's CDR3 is CASSLGGWEDEQYF. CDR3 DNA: TGTGCCAGCAGCTTAGGTGGGTGGGAGGACGAGCAGTACTTC.

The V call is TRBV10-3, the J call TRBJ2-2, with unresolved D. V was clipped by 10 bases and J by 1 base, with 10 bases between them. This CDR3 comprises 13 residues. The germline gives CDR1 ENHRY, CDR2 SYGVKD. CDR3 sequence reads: CATANGNTGELFF. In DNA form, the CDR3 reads TGTGCCACCGCTAATGGGAACACCGGGGAGCTGTTTTTT.

In DNA, the CDR3 is TGTGCCAGCAGCTCGCGGGGGGACACCGGGGAGCTGTTTTTT. Its translation is CASSSRGDTGELFF. This chain uses TRBV7-3 with TRBJ2-2, with 8 positions matching TRBD2. This CDR3 spans 14 amino acids. Germline V gives CDR1 SGHTA, CDR2 FQGTGA. V was pared by 4 bases and J by 3 bases, with 1 base of the junction left unmatched.

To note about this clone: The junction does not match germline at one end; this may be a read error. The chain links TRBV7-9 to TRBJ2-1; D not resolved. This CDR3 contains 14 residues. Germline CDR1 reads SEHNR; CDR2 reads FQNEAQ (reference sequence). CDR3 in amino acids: CSSSLDVGYNEQFF. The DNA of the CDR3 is TGTTCCAGCAGCTTAGATGTCGGCTACAATGAGCAGTTCTTC.

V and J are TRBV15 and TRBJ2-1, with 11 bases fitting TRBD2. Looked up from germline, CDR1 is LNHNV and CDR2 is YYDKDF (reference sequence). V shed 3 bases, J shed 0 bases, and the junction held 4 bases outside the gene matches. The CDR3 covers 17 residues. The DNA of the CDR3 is TGTGCCACCAGCAGGAGACTAGCGGGATTCTCCTACAATGAGCAGTTCTTC. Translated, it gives CATSRRLAGFSYNEQFF.